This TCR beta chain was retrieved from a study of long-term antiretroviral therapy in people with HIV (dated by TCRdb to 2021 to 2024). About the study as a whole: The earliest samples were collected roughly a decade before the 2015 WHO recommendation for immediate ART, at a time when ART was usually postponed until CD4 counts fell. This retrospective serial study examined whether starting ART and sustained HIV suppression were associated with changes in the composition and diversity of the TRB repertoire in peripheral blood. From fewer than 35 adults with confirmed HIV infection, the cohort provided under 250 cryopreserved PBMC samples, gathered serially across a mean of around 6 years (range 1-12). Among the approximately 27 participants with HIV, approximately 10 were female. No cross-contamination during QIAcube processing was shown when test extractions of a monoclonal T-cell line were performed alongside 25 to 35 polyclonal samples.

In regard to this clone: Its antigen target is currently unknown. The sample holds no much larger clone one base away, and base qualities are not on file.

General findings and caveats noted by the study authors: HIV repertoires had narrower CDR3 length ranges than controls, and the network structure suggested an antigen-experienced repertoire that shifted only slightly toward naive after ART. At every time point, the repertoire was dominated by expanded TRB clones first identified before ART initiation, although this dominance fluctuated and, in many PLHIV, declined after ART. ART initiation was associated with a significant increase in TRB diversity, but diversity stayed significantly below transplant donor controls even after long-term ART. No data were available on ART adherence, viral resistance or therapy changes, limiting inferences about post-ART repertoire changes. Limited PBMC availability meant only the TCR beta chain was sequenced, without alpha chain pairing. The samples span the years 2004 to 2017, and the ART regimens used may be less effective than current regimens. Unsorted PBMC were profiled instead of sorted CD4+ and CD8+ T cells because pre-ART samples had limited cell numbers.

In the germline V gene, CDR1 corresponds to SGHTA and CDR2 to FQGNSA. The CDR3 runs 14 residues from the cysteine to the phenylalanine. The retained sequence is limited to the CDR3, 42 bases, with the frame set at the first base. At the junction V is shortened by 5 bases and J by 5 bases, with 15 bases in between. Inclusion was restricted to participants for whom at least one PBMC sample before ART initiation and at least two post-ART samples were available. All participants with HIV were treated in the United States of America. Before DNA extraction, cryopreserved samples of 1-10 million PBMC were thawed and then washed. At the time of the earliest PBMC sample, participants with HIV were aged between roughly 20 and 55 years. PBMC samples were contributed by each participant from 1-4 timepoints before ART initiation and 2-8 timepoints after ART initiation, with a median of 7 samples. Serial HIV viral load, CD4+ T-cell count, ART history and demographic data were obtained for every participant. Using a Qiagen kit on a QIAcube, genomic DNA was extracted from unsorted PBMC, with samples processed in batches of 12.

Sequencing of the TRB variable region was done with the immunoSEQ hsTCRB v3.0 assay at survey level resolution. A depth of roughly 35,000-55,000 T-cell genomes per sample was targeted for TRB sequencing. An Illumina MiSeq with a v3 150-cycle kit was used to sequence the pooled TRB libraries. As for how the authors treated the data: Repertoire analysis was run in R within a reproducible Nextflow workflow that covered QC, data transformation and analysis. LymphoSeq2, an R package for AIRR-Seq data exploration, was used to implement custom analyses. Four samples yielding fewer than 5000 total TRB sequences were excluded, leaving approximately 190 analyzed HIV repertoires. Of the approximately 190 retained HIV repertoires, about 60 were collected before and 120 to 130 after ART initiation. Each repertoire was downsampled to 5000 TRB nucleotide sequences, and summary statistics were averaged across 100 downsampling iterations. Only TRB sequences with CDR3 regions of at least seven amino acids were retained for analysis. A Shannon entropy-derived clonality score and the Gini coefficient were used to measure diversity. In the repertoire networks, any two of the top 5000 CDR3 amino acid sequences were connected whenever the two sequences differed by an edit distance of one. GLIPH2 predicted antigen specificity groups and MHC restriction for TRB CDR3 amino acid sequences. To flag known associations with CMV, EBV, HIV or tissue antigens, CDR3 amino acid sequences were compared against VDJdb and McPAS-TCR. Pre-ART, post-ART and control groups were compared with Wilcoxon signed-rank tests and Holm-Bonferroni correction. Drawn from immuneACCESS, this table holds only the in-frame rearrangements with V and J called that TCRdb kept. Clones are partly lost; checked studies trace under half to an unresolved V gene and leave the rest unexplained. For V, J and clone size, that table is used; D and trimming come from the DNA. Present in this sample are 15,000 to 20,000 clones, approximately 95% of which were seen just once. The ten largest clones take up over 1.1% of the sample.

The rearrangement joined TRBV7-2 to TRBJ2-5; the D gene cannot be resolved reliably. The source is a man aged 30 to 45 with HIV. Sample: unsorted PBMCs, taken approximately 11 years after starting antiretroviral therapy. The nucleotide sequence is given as TGTGCCAGCAGCCCCCCGTGGGCCAGGGAGACCCAGTACTTC. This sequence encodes CASSPPWARETQYF.